Listed below are T cell receptor beta chains from one sample, sequenced in a study of blood T cells in healthy people across ages. TCRdb re-called the 5' RACE reads with MiXCR, one entry per CDR3 protein. The sample lists roughly 730,000 distinct CDR3 sequences, more than 55% occurring once. The specimen sequenced was blood. The source is a man aged 40-50 years in good health. Both conserved end residues are part of each CDR3. The D gene is left open where the match is weak. Size values are once, few and many counts, or a class for expanded clones, and some rows have none.

size	V	J	D	CDR3	DNA
.	TRBV12-3/TRBV12-4	TRBJ1-2	.	CASSFKVTGGYTF	TGTGCCAGCAGTTTTAAGGTAACAGGTGGCTACACCTTC
.	TRBV7-2	TRBJ2-5	.	CASTQLAYRETQYF	TGTGCCAGCACCCAACTAGCTTATAGGGAGACCCAGTACTTC
.	TRBV12-3/TRBV12-4	TRBJ2-3	.	CASSFTGGTQYF	TGTGCCAGCAGTTTCACTGGGGGGACGCAGTATTTT
.	TRBV10-3	TRBJ1-2	.	CAISEIAGHGYTF	TGTGCCATCAGTGAGATAGCAGGTCATGGCTACACCTTC
.	TRBV5-1	TRBJ2-1	TRBD2	CASSWPTRLAGVGNEQFF	TGCGCCAGCAGCTGGCCGACCCGACTAGCGGGAGTGGGGAATGAGCAGTTCTTC
.	TRBV29-1	TRBJ1-4	.	CSVFIPGEKLFF	TGCAGCGTTTTCATTCCGGGGGAAAAACTGTTTTTT
many	TRBV28	TRBJ1-2	.	CASSLPGYGYTF	TGTGCCAGCAGCTTGCCGGGCTATGGCTACACCTTC
.	TRBV18	TRBJ2-7	.	CASSQHIQGGSYEQYF	TGTGCCAGCTCACAACACATCCAGGGCGGCTCCTACGAGCAGTACTTC
.	TRBV5-1	TRBJ2-7	TRBD1	CASFSGTGVSYEQYF	TGCGCCAGCTTTTCCGGGACAGGGGTCTCCTACGAGCAGTACTTC
.	TRBV29-1	TRBJ1-2	.	CSVDGGTGTVGYTF	TGCAGCGTTGACGGGGGCACAGGGACTGTCGGCTACACCTTC
few	TRBV20-1	TRBJ1-2	.	CSAIRDVNYGYTF	TGCAGTGCTATAAGGGACGTTAACTATGGCTACACCTTC
.	TRBV29-1	TRBJ2-3	TRBD2	CSVVLAGVVDTQYF	TGCAGCGTTGTACTAGCGGGAGTTGTAGATACGCAGTATTTT
.	TRBV4-1	TRBJ2-7	.	CGSSQDSEQYF	TGCGGCAGCAGCCAAGACAGCGAGCAGTACTTC
once	TRBV27	TRBJ1-3	.	CASSLVGVGNTIYF	TGTGCCAGCAGCCTTGTTGGGGTTGGAAACACCATATATTTT
.	TRBV15	TRBJ2-1	.	CATSRDHTGGHEQFF	TGTGCCACCAGCAGAGATCACACGGGGGGCCATGAGCAGTTCTTC
many	TRBV7-2	TRBJ2-3	.	CASSLVGQGTDTQYF	TGTGCCAGCAGCTTAGTGGGTCAGGGTACAGATACGCAGTATTTT
few	TRBV5-1	TRBJ2-3	.	CASSLRNTDTQYF	TGCGCCAGCAGCCTCCGGAACACAGATACGCAGTATTTT
.	TRBV2	TRBJ2-1	.	CASSVDGRSYNEQFF	TGTGCCAGCAGTGTCGACGGTCGCTCCTACAATGAGCAGTTCTTC
.	TRBV28	TRBJ2-3	.	CASSAGTQLIDTQYF	TGTGCCAGCAGTGCCGGGACCCAATTAATAGATACGCAGTATTTT
once	TRBV28	TRBJ2-3	TRBD2	CASSLWPSGVSKDTQYF	TGTGCCAGCAGTTTATGGCCGAGCGGGGTATCGAAGGATACGCAGTATTTT
.	TRBV10-2	TRBJ2-6	.	CASEFGTKETGANVLTF	TGCGCCAGTGAGTTTGGGACAAAAGAAACTGGGGCCAACGTCCTGACTTTC
.	TRBV28	TRBJ1-2	.	CASSLIQTANYGYTF	TGTGCCAGCAGTTTAATCCAAACAGCTAACTATGGCTACACCTTC
few	TRBV12-5	TRBJ2-7	.	CASGLILTLSLLGYEQYF	TGTGCTAGTGGTTTGATCTTGACCCTAAGTCTTTTAGGCTACGAGCAGTACTTC
.	TRBV7-2	TRBJ2-3	.	CASSLVAYRTDTQYF	TGTGCCAGCAGCTTAGTAGCATATCGCACAGATACGCAGTATTTT
.	TRBV5-6	TRBJ2-7	.	CASRRTGPSYEQYF	TGTGCCAGCAGGCGCACCGGGCCCTCCTACGAGCAGTACTTC
once	TRBV4-2	TRBJ2-5	TRBD2	CASSQATGGKETQYF	TGTGCCAGCAGCCAAGCTACGGGGGGAAAAGAGACCCAGTACTTC
.	TRBV28	TRBJ2-7	.	CASSLPRGSGLSYEQYF	TGTGCCAGCAGTTTACCCCGGGGGAGCGGACTCTCCTACGAGCAGTACTTC
.	TRBV29-1	TRBJ1-1	.	CSVVFLNTEAFF	TGCAGCGTTGTGTTTTTGAACACTGAAGCTTTCTTT
.	TRBV27	TRBJ2-1	TRBD2	CASRPSSGANNEQFF	TGTGCCAGCAGGCCCTCTAGCGGGGCCAACAATGAGCAGTTCTTC
few	TRBV29-1	TRBJ1-1	.	CSNTYPDSGTEAFF	TGCAGCAACACCTATCCCGACAGCGGCACTGAAGCTTTCTTT
.	TRBV10-3	TRBJ1-4	TRBD1	CAISQGTGAEGHNEKLFF	TGTGCCATCAGCCAGGGGACAGGGGCCGAGGGACATAATGAAAAACTGTTTTTT
.	TRBV5-5	TRBJ2-1	TRBD1	CASSSRDRIRYEQFF	TGTGCCAGCAGCTCCCGGGACAGGATAAGATATGAGCAGTTCTTC
.	TRBV10-3	TRBJ2-3	.	CATRDTADTQYF	TGTGCCACCCGGGACACCGCAGATACGCAGTATTTT
once	TRBV7-2	TRBJ1-5	.	CASSSAQGSNQPQHF	TGTGCCAGCAGCTCGGCACAGGGAAGCAATCAGCCCCAGCATTTT
.	TRBV6-5	TRBJ1-6	.	CASSRSAAYNSPLHF	TGTGCCAGCAGTCGGTCGGCGGCCTATAATTCACCCCTCCACTTT
.	TRBV3-1	TRBJ2-4	TRBD1	CASSLAGQGNIQYF	TGTGCCAGCAGCCTGGCCGGACAGGGAAACATTCAGTACTTC
few	TRBV29-1	TRBJ2-5	TRBD1	CSVPGTGEETQYF	TGCAGCGTCCCCGGGACAGGGGAAGAGACCCAGTACTTC
.	TRBV11-3	TRBJ2-5	TRBD1	CASSLDLGQGGAGQQYF	TGTGCCAGCAGCTTAGATCTAGGACAGGGTGGAGCAGGGCAGCAGTACTTC
many	TRBV21-1	TRBJ1-5	.	CASSQRNQGTADQPQHF	TGTGCCAGCAGCCAGAGGAACCAAGGGACCGCGGATCAGCCCCAGCATTTT
few	TRBV28	TRBJ1-4	TRBD1	CASSLQTTGIRTNEKLFF	TGTGCCAGCAGCCTACAGACGACAGGGATACGCACTAATGAAAAACTGTTTTTT
.	TRBV3-1	TRBJ2-1	.	CASSQDGIGGEQFF	TGTGCCAGCAGCCAAGACGGGATAGGGGGAGAGCAGTTCTTC